Listed here is a single T cell receptor beta chain. Which antigen it targets is not known. Base qualities are missing; no much larger clone stands one base away. These data come from a study of shared clonotypes between healthy human individuals (dated by TCRdb to the early 2020s). About the full investigation: Three men and two women, aged 18 to 49 years, made up the cohort. Blood TCR repertoires of a handful of healthy adults were deeply sequenced to estimate repertoire size and the extent of clonotype sharing between individuals. Per donor, three plates each were used for CD4 naive and CD4 memory, two for CD8 naive, and one for CD8 memory. To increase sequencing depth and limit assay-specific biases, TCR repertoire library preparation and sequencing were carried out by different laboratories using diverse techniques. Per donor, leukapheresis produced somewhere between about 0.9 and 9 billion PBMCs.

General study outcomes and caveats: Estimated clonotype richness was generally larger for naive than for memory subsets. Even with the large sequencing depth, rarefaction of the sorted-subset datasets indicated that sequencing was incomplete. Sharing across several donors was observed for approximately 5% of naive CD4, over 3% of naive CD8, 2.3% of memory CD4, and roughly 0.43% of memory CD8 clonotypes. Compared with non-shared clonotypes, the clonotypes found in all four sorted-subset donors had higher generation probabilities. Pairwise subsampling indicated that sequencing depth was expected to affect the degree of clonotype sharing among donors. Only blood was sampled, and tissue TCR repertoires likely differ from those in blood. The small number of donors limited the genetic and exposure-history diversity represented.

The CDR3 covers 18 residues, taking in both the cysteine and the phenylalanine. Of all the DNA, just the CDR3 is kept, 54 bases in frame from base 1. From the germline V gene, CDR1 is KGHSH and CDR2 is LQKENI. V is shortened by 3 bases, J by 3 bases, and the region joining them spans 24 bases. Healthy HIV-negative adults with no recently reported acute infections or vaccinations were included as donors. Only Caucasian adults living in Nashville, Tennessee, USA were represented among the donors. CD4+ T cells were enriched by magnetic negative selection; naive cells were then positively selected on CD45RA, and the negative fraction formed the memory subset. After blood collection by leukapheresis, PBMCs were isolated using Ficoll-Histopaque density gradient centrifugation and then cryopreserved in the vapor phase of liquid nitrogen. Purity and quantity of every magnetically sorted T cell population were checked by analytical flow cytometry. Each sorted fraction had its genomic DNA isolated and then quantified by UV absorbance on a Nanodrop 2000c.

Using the deep immunoSEQ assay, multiplex PCR amplified TCR CDR3 regions from genomic DNA. Genomic DNA extracted from each cell subset was distributed evenly over all wells of several immunoSEQ 96-well plates, and each plate served as one replicate. For sorted subsets, about 220 ng of genomic DNA, equivalent to 25,000 to 35,000 T cell genomes, went into each replicate PCR. The purified libraries were quantified using a Qubit 3.0 fluorometer, sized with a Bioanalyzer 2100, and then quantified again using the KAPA Library Quantification kit. Every immunoSEQ 96-well plate was sequenced on a dedicated single-read 150-cycle Illumina NextSeq 550 flow cell. As for the authors' bioinformatics: The immunoSEQ output contained only junctional sequences without quality scores, so filtering could not match that applied to full-length reads. To assign V/J genes and CDR3, sequences were annotated against IMGT germline references using PyIR, a Python wrapper for IgBLAST v1.9. Reads with weak V/J assignments (E-value above 1e-6), missing CDR3, stop codons, out-of-frame junctions, or ambiguous translated residues were removed. V3J clonotypes were defined as sequences sharing the same inferred V gene, J gene, and CDR3 amino acid sequence. To compute the percentage overlap between repertoires, the number of shared unique clonotypes was divided by the size of the smaller repertoire. Repertoire richness was assessed with RTK rarefaction, the Chao1 estimator, and Recon v2.1 estimates of unobserved clonotypes. Generation probabilities were computed with OLGA for all TCRbeta clonotypes obtained by the gDNA method from several donors. TCRdb obtained this table from immuneACCESS and retained in-frame rearrangements with V and J assigned. These tables miss some clones; where compared with another copy, unresolved V genes account for less than half of the shortfall, and the remainder is unexplained. The DNA gave D and trimming, while V, J and clone size come from that table. For this sample there are 2 million to 2.5 million clones; 85% to 95% appear just once. The top ten clones comprise under 0.45% of the sample.

The sequencing sample was made of naive CD4+ T cells from PBMCs. The cell subset or site label, as the study defines it: CD45RA+ positively selected. The sequence was obtained from a man younger than 30 in good health. Some clones in this sample may be carry-over from other donors' samples. The chain links TRBV18 with TRBJ2-7; the D segment cannot be called with confidence. The DNA reads as follows: TGTGCCAGCTCACCCTCTTCTTCTCTCGGGTTTTGGAACTACGAGCAGTACTTC. This is translated as CASSPSSSLGFWNYEQYF.